The 23 T cell receptor beta chains reported below all come from one sample, sequenced in a study of T cell clones after liver transplantation. Sequenced by immunoSEQ multiplex PCR; TCRdb stores in-frame clones only, minus some. The sample lists just over 80,000 clones, roughly four fifths occurring once. Sequenced material: CD4+ T cells from blood, taken 45 to 46 months after liver transplant. The source of these receptors is a human patient who received a liver transplant. Some T cells may arise from the graft donor.

This sequence joins TRBV18 and TRBJ1-5; D remains unclear. The CDR3 totals 15 residues. Germline loops: CDR1 KGHSH, CDR2 LQKENI. V lost 2 bases and J 0 bases, leaving 8 bases between the germline ends. CDR3 in amino acids: CASSPGRISNQPQHF. In DNA, the CDR3 is TGTGCCAGCTCACCAGGCAGAATTAGCAATCAGCCCCAGCATTTT.

The chain has TRBV2 and TRBJ2-5, with a weak D call TRBD2 (6 bases). The CDR3 has 14 amino acids. The germline V and J ends were trimmed by 7 bases and 2 bases, with 14 bases remaining between them. Germline V gives CDR1 SNHLY, CDR2 FYNNEI. The CDR3 here is CASIGVGTQETQYF. The CDR3 nucleotides read TGTGCCAGCATAGGGGTGGGGACTCAAGAGACCCAGTACTTC.

Comment on this clone: Other DNA sequences in this specimen translate into the identical CDR3. The chain has TRBV28 and TRBJ1-1, with D possibly matching TRBD1 (6 bases). Trimming shortened V by 4 bases and J by 1 base, and 10 bases separated the two germline ends. CDR3 size: 14 residues. Germline-derived CDR1 and CDR2 are MDHEN and SYDVKM. The CDR3 DNA is TGTGCCAGCAGTTCCACAGGGTGGAACACTGAAGCTTTCTTT. Protein sequence: CASSSTGWNTEAFF.

The CDR3: CASRRYQGHTDTQYF. The CDR3 DNA follows: TGCGCCAGCAGGCGCTACCAGGGGCATACAGATACGCAGTATTTT. The chain uses TRBV4-1 and TRBJ2-3; the D gene is possibly TRBD1 (6 bases). V lost 6 bases and J 3 bases, leaving 16 bases between the germline ends. Germline loops: CDR1 MGHRA, CDR2 YSYEKL. The length of the CDR3 is 15 residues.

The rearrangement uses TRBV5-1 and TRBJ1-1, with 7 bases lining up with TRBD1. Germline V gene sequence: CDR1 SGHRS, CDR2 YFSETQ. The J segment lost 2 bases and the V segment lost 0 bases, leaving 7 bases of the junction unmatched. The CDR3 totals 16 residues. CDR3 in amino acids: CASSLGGTATNTEAFF. Here the CDR3 DNA reads TGCGCCAGCAGCTTGGGGGGGACAGCAACTAACACTGAAGCTTTCTTT.

The chain combines TRBV11-2 with TRBJ2-5; 8 bases agree with TRBD1. V lost 1 base, J lost 4 bases, and 14 bases stayed unmatched. Germline-derived CDR1 and CDR2 are SGHAT and FQNNGV. This CDR3 has 18 residues. The CDR3 here is CASSLGRGREGGLETQYF. The CDR3 region has the DNA TGTGCCAGCAGCTTAGGCAGGGGGCGCGAGGGAGGCCTAGAGACCCAGTACTTC.

The chain links TRBV19 to TRBJ1-1; 7 nucleotides match TRBD1. The J segment lost 5 bases and the V segment lost 6 bases, leaving 12 bases of the junction unmatched. The CDR3 runs 15 residues. The germline CDR1 and CDR2 sequences are LNHDA and SQIVND (reference sequence). Here the CDR3 DNA reads TGTGCCAGTAGGGGAGGACAGGCGGGGGAAACTGAAGCTTTCTTT. It encodes CASRGGQAGETEAFF.

The chain is built from TRBV28 and TRBJ1-2; no reliable D call. The V gene's germline CDR1 is MDHEN and CDR2 SYDVKM. CDR3 size: 14 residues. V was shortened by 5 bases and J by 4 bases, with 14 bases between the two germline ends. The CDR3 region is CASSPPSSTYGYTF. DNA for the CDR3: TGTGCCAGCAGTCCCCCCAGCAGCACCTATGGCTACACCTTC.

The J gene is TRBJ2-7, the V gene TRBV4-1; tentatively, D is TRBD2 (5 bases). The CDR3 spans 16 residues. Looked up from germline, CDR1 is MGHRA and CDR2 is YSYEKL. Deletions cut 1 base from V and 6 bases from J, with 19 bases between. Here the CDR3 reads CASSQGPLDGVGEQYF. The CDR3 bases are TGCGCCAGCAGCCAAGGGCCCTTGGACGGGGTCGGCGAGCAGTACTTC.

This clone was counted between two and nine times. This rearrangement joins TRBV2 to TRBJ2-6; TRBD2 agrees at 8 bases. The CDR3 is made up of 18 amino acids. CDR1 and CDR2 from the germline V gene are SNHLY and FYNNEI. V dropped 6 bases and J dropped 4; count of bases not matched to a gene: 14. In nucleotides, the CDR3 is TGTGCCAGCAGGGGGGGCCCGGGACTAGGGTCCGGGGCCAACGTCCTGACTTTC. Residues: CASRGGPGLGSGANVLTF.

The genes are TRBV28 and TRBJ1-3; possible D gene TRBD1, 5 bases. Germline V CDR1 and CDR2: MDHEN, SYDVKM. The V gene lost 6 bases and the J gene lost 3 bases, with 18 bases spanning the gap. This CDR3 region has 16 residues. The CDR3, as DNA: TGTGCCAGCAGCCCTTTGGGGACGTTGAGTGGAAACACCATATATTTT. It codes for CASSPLGTLSGNTIYF.

The sample holds one count of this clone. The genes are TRBV30 and TRBJ2-3; D perhaps matches TRBD1 (6 bases). Germline values: CDR1 GTSNPN, CDR2 SVGIG (reference sequence). V was shortened by 1 base and J by 1 base, with 12 bases between the two germline ends. The CDR3 is 15 residues long. The CDR3 bases are TGTGCCTGGAGTGGGGACAATGATGGCACAGATACGCAGTATTTT. Its protein is CAWSGDNDGTDTQYF.

This rearrangement joins TRBV5-1 to TRBJ2-5; D assignment may be TRBD1 or TRBD2 (5 bases each). This CDR3 comprises 14 residues. V was trimmed by 4 bases and J by 4 bases, leaving 14 bases between them. Germline V lookup: CDR1 SGHRS, CDR2 YFSETQ. The CDR3 DNA is TGCGCCAGCAGCCCGGACGGGACCGGAGAGACCCAGTACTTC. It is translated as CASSPDGTGETQYF.

The V call is TRBV19, the J call TRBJ1-5; weak D call: TRBD1 (6 bases). There are 18 residues in the CDR3. CDR1 is LNHDA and CDR2 is SQIVND in the germline V gene (reference sequence). The V end was cut by 3 bases, the J end by 1 base, with 19 bases between. The CDR3 nucleotides read TGTGCCAGTAGTATGAGATCGTGGGGGGCAGGGAGCAATCAGCCCCAGCATTTT. Its translation: CASSMRSWGAGSNQPQHF.

V gene TRBV28 combines with J gene TRBJ2-7, with D possibly TRBD2 on 5 matching bases. The CDR3 is made up of 12 amino acids. Per the germline V gene, CDR1 is MDHEN and CDR2 is SYDVKM. V lost 0 bases to trimming and J lost 5 bases, with 5 bases between them. The chain's CDR3 is CASSLWRDEQYF. Here the CDR3 DNA reads TGTGCCAGCAGTTTATGGAGGGACGAGCAGTACTTC.

The chain joins TRBV6-1 to TRBJ1-1; D might be TRBD1 (5 bases). The ends were cut back, 5 bases at V and 6 bases at J, with 13 bases in the middle. The germline V gene has CDR1 MNHNS and CDR2 SASEGT. The CDR3 is 13 residues long. The chain's CDR3 is CASSRWDGSEAFF. In DNA, the CDR3 is TGTGCCAGCAGTCGATGGGACGGCTCTGAAGCTTTCTTT.

The V call is TRBV28, the J call TRBJ1-2; no firm D call. The CDR3 consists of 12 residues. Germline-derived CDR1 and CDR2 are MDHEN and SYDVKM. Between the trimmed V and J ends, which lost 7 bases and 4 bases, there was a span of 10 bases. The CDR3: CASISEFYGYTF. In DNA, the CDR3 is TGTGCCAGCATATCAGAGTTCTATGGCTACACCTTC.

This clone showed up just once. The gene calls are TRBV2 and TRBJ2-7, with 8 bases aligning to TRBD1. J was trimmed by 3 bases and V by 6 bases; bases with no gene match: 7. Germline V CDR1 and CDR2: SNHLY, FYNNEI. This CDR3 region has 14 residues. CDR3 amino acids: CASRPKTGDYEQYF. CDR3 nucleotide sequence: TGTGCCAGCAGACCTAAGACAGGGGACTACGAGCAGTACTTC. The full variable domain, in which reference TRBV2 and TRBJ2-7 provide the parts outside the CDR3, is EPEVTQTPSHQVTQMGQEVILRCVPISNHLYFYWYRQILGQKVEFLVSFYNNEISEKSEIFDDQFSVERPDGSNFTLKIRSTKLEDSAMYFCASRPKTGDYEQYFGPGTRLTVT.

The chain links TRBV9 to TRBJ2-7; 7 nucleotides match TRBD1. V was clipped by 4 bases and J by 2 bases; unmatched bases: 6. CDR1 is SGDLS and CDR2 is YYNGEE in the germline V gene. The CDR3 spans 14 residues. In DNA, the CDR3 is TGTGCCAGCAGCTTACAGGGGATCCCCTACGAGCAGTACTTC. It encodes CASSLQGIPYEQYF.

This sequence joins TRBV10-2 and TRBJ1-1; D might be TRBD1 (6 bases). The germline V gene encodes CDR1 WSHSY and CDR2 SAAADI. With 7 bases removed from V and 0 bases from J, the gap between germline ends came to 9 bases. This CDR3 contains 13 residues. The CDR3: CASTGQLNTEAFF. CDR3 nucleotide sequence: TGCGCCAGCACCGGACAGTTGAACACTGAAGCTTTCTTT.

This clone was detected only once. The chain has TRBV28 and TRBJ2-7; no clear D. This CDR3 has 14 residues. Per the germline V gene, CDR1 is MDHEN and CDR2 is SYDVKM. V was shortened by 4 bases and J by 6 bases, with 16 bases between the two germline ends. The CDR3, as DNA: TGTGCCAGCAGTTCTGACGGACCCCGCCGCGAGCAGTACTTC. Protein product: CASSSDGPRREQYF.

This clone was seen only once. This chain links TRBV28 with TRBJ1-2; 7 bases map to TRBD1. Germline V gene sequence: CDR1 MDHEN, CDR2 SYDVKM. The CDR3 is 15 residues long. V shed 6 bases and J 0 bases; nucleotides not matched to a gene: 7. The CDR3 region has the DNA TGTGCCAGCAGGTCACAGGGGAGAGCTAACTATGGCTACACCTTC. This codes for CASRSQGRANYGYTF.

The chain uses TRBV2 and TRBJ2-1, with D hard to call. V was trimmed by 3 bases and J by 7 bases, leaving 10 bases between them. The CDR3 spans 13 residues. Germline V gene lookup returns CDR1 SNHLY and CDR2 FYNNEI. Here the CDR3 reads CASSESSWNEQFF. CDR3 in DNA: TGTGCCAGCAGTGAGAGTAGCTGGAATGAGCAGTTCTTC.